A selection of T cell receptor beta chains follows, all from one sample in a study of cytomegalovirus exposure and HLA in healthy donors. Data came from immunoSEQ multiplex PCR; TCRdb stores just in-frame clones and leaves some out. The sample includes about 360,000 clones, 86% of them seen just once. The source material was PBMCs. Every receptor here comes from a young woman in good health and CMV-seronegative. The CDR3 runs from the conserved cysteine through the conserved F or W. The D gene is left open where the match is weak.

CASSSRASGSLGTGELFF,TRBV5-6,TRBJ2-2,TRBD2
CASSLQGRRDQPQHF,TRBV28,TRBJ1-5,.
CASTLTDTQYF,TRBV28,TRBJ2-3,.
CASSLSPGGYEQFF,TRBV27,TRBJ2-1,TRBD1
CASSTRQNTEAFF,TRBV19,TRBJ1-1,.
CASGITGFEKLFF,TRBV27,TRBJ1-4,.
CSVDGDRAYNEQFF,TRBV29-1,TRBJ2-1,TRBD1
CASSGLRETQYF,TRBV7-2,TRBJ2-3,.
CASSRPLGGAGEKLFF,TRBV28,TRBJ1-4,.
CASSEVRGVNNSPLHF,TRBV25-1,TRBJ1-6,.
CASSLPSGGVIGGRTQYF,TRBV7-8,TRBJ2-3,TRBD2
CASSLVTGGAGYEQYF,TRBV7-8,TRBJ2-7,TRBD2
CASSVDIAGGGNEQFF,TRBV9,TRBJ2-1,TRBD2
CASSLDRAKEKLFF,TRBV11-2,TRBJ1-4,.
CSVMGPEDATNEKLFF,TRBV29-1,TRBJ1-4,.
CASSSGERQPQHF,TRBV7-6,TRBJ1-5,.
CASSRGANTEAFF,TRBV6-6,TRBJ1-1,.
CASSHRQGALNQPQHF,TRBV4-1,TRBJ1-5,TRBD1